A selection of T cell receptor beta chains follows, all from one sample in a study of T cell responses to AZD1222 COVID-19 vaccine. Measured with immunoSEQ multiplex PCR; TCRdb has only the in-frame clones, and not every one. Altogether around 120,000 clones are present, about nine tenths being singletons, with the ten largest covering more than 6%. Specimen: peripheral blood, collected on day 0 of AZD1222 vaccination. The receptor source for this set is an adult in good health. Both conserved end residues are part of each CDR3. D genes are given only for firm matches. Not all rows give a size; the values are once, few, many and, for expanded clones, a class.

>once|TRBD2|TRBV28|TRBJ2-2
CARGGLASTGELFF
TGTGCCCGGGGGGGACTAGCGTCCACCGGGGAGCTGTTTTTT
>NA|NA|TRBV21-1|TRBJ2-7
CASSGLAEASYEQYF
TGTGCCAGCAGTGGACTAGCGGAAGCCTCCTACGAGCAGTACTTC
>few|NA|TRBV5-6|TRBJ1-2
CASSIPTAGLAGYTF
TGTGCCAGCAGCATCCCCACAGCGGGCCTCGCTGGCTACACCTTC
>few|NA|TRBV19|TRBJ1-5
CASSMKGGKQPQHF
TGTGCCAGTAGTATGAAGGGGGGAAAGCAGCCCCAGCATTTT
>NA|TRBD1|TRBV23-1|TRBJ1-1
CASSHGNRDRGNTEAFF
TGCGCCAGCAGTCATGGGAACCGGGACAGGGGGAACACTGAAGCTTTCTTT
>NA|TRBD2|TRBV27|TRBJ2-1
CASSPLGTSGRNEQFF
TGTGCCAGCAGTCCCCTAGGGACTAGCGGGAGGAATGAGCAGTTCTTC
>NA|NA|TRBV20-1|TRBJ2-7
CSARPPYEQYF
TGCAGTGCTAGACCCCCTTACGAGCAGTACTTC
>NA|TRBD2|TRBV11-2|TRBJ2-2
CASSLVIGAGGLKLFF
TGTGCCAGCAGCTTAGTCATCGGGGCGGGAGGGTTGAAGCTGTTTTTT
>NA|NA|TRBV6-5|TRBJ2-7
CASSYSRVTYEQYF
TGTGCCAGCAGTTACTCTCGCGTAACCTACGAGCAGTACTTC
>NA|NA|TRBV9|TRBJ1-3
CASSVTGLGNTIYF
TGTGCCAGCAGCGTCACAGGGCTAGGAAACACCATATATTTT
>NA|NA|TRBV2|TRBJ1-1
CASSENGPIGAFF
TGTGCCAGCAGTGAAAATGGCCCTATAGGCGCTTTCTTT
>NA|NA|TRBV15|TRBJ1-4
CATSRDRAKEKLFF
TGTGCCACCAGCAGAGACAGGGCTAAGGAAAAACTGTTTTTT
>NA|NA|TRBV11-2|TRBJ2-7
CASSLDRARYEQYF
TGTGCCAGCAGCTTAGACAGGGCGAGGTACGAGCAGTACTTC
>NA|TRBD2|TRBV4-2|TRBJ2-5
CASSRPGLAGEETQYF
TGTGCCAGCAGCCGTCCTGGACTAGCGGGTGAAGAGACCCAGTACTTC
>NA|NA|TRBV6-5|TRBJ2-1
CASSTRAEQFF
TGTGCCAGCAGTACTAGGGCTGAGCAGTTCTTC
>NA|TRBD1|TRBV27|TRBJ1-2
CASSRTGDYGYTF
TGTGCCAGCAGCCGGACAGGGGACTATGGCTACACCTTC
>NA|NA|TRBV28|TRBJ1-5
CASSFRSRQAGQPQHF
TGTGCCAGCAGTTTTCGGTCCAGACAGGCTGGACAGCCCCAGCATTTT
>NA|NA|TRBV7-9|TRBJ2-7
CASSLAFGGTSYEQYF
TGTGCCAGCAGCTTAGCGTTTGGCGGAACCTCCTACGAGCAGTACTTC
>NA|NA|TRBV5-1|TRBJ1-5
CASSRGAGNQPQHF
TGCGCCAGCAGTAGGGGGGCGGGCAATCAGCCCCAGCATTTT
>NA|NA|TRBV6-5|TRBJ1-2
CASSSPRKGRDYGYTF
TGTGCCAGCAGTTCTCCCAGGAAGGGGCGAGACTATGGCTACACCTTC
>NA|NA|TRBV7-3|TRBJ2-6
CASSPQGFSGANVLTF
TGTGCCAGCAGCCCCCAGGGATTTTCTGGGGCCAACGTCCTGACTTTC
>NA|NA|TRBV19|TRBJ1-5
CASSHGGGLHQPQHF
TGTGCCAGTAGTCACGGGGGGGGTTTGCATCAGCCCCAGCATTTT
>NA|TRBD1|TRBV9|TRBJ1-6
CASSVTQGARNSPLHF
TGTGCCAGCAGCGTCACACAGGGGGCGCGGAATTCACCCCTCCACTTT
>NA|TRBD2|TRBV11-3|TRBJ2-7
CASSLGLAASYEQYF
TGTGCCAGCAGCCTCGGACTAGCGGCCTCCTACGAGCAGTACTTC
>NA|NA|TRBV5-6|TRBJ2-6
CASSLLSGANVLTF
TGTGCCAGCAGCTTACTCTCTGGGGCCAACGTCCTGACTTTC
>NA|TRBD1|TRBV7-8|TRBJ2-2
CASRHREGAGTGELFF
TGTGCCAGCCGCCATCGCGAGGGGGCAGGCACCGGGGAGCTGTTTTTT
>NA|NA|TRBV6-5|TRBJ1-6
CASSSRTASPLHF
TGTGCCAGCAGTTCCCGGACAGCTTCACCCCTCCACTTT
>once|NA|TRBV18|TRBJ2-1
CASSPQDRYNEQFF
TGTGCCAGCTCACCACAGGACCGGTACAATGAGCAGTTCTTC
>NA|NA|TRBV28|TRBJ2-7
CASSHRQDLYEQYF
TGTGCCAGCAGTCACCGACAGGATCTCTACGAGCAGTACTTC
>NA|NA|TRBV5-5|TRBJ2-3
CASTRRGEVTDTQYF
TGTGCCAGCACGCGGAGGGGGGAGGTCACAGATACGCAGTATTTT
>NA|NA|TRBV28|TRBJ2-1
CASSAEQGGFYNEQFF
TGTGCCAGCAGTGCTGAACAGGGGGGGTTCTACAATGAGCAGTTCTTC
>NA|NA|TRBV11-3|TRBJ1-1
CASRQTSRPRGFTTEAFF
TGTGCCAGTCGCCAGACAAGTAGGCCTCGGGGGTTCACCACTGAAGCTTTCTTT
>NA|NA|TRBV10-3|TRBJ2-5
CAISEFYQETQYF
TGTGCCATCAGTGAGTTTTACCAAGAGACCCAGTACTTC
>NA|TRBD1|TRBV27|TRBJ2-1
CASSSPGQGAGNEQFF
TGTGCCAGCAGCTCCCCCGGACAGGGTGCGGGCAATGAGCAGTTCTTC
>NA|NA|TRBV6-5|TRBJ2-5
CASGGGSSQETQYF
TGTGCCAGCGGAGGGGGTAGCTCTCAAGAGACCCAGTACTTC
>NA|NA|TRBV19|TRBJ1-2
CASSIGRGTPGGYGYTF
TGTGCCAGTAGTATAGGCCGAGGGACTCCCGGAGGCTATGGCTACACCTTC
>NA|NA|TRBV3-1/TRBV3-2|TRBJ1-3
CASSPATGRSGNTIYF
TGTGCCAGCAGCCCCGCAACAGGGAGATCTGGAAACACCATATATTTT
>NA|TRBD2|TRBV11-2|TRBJ2-1
CASSLGSGGNEQFF
TGTGCCAGCAGCTTAGGCTCGGGGGGCAATGAGCAGTTCTTC